This T cell receptor beta chain is from a study of T cells in Graves' hyperthyroidism and ophthalmopathy. Fresh peripheral blood, approximately 10 ml, yielded the PBMCs. The germline gives CDR1 SGHTA, CDR2 FQGTGA. The length of the CDR3 is 13 residues. Trimming pared 7 bases from V and 7 bases from J, leaving 16 bases between. From RNA transcripts, TCR beta CDR3 regions were amplified. RT-PCR in the first round (using the HTBI primer set) targeted the TCR CDR3. Using its own MiXCR run on the multiplex PCR reads, TCRdb lists one record per CDR3 protein. The sample gives tens of thousands of distinct CDR3 sequences, 45% of which show up once; over 9% is in the top ten.

The V and J genes are TRBV7-3 and TRBJ2-5; tentative D call: TRBD1 (5 bases). The sequence was obtained from a young woman with Graves' hyperthyroidism. The material sequenced was blood. Here the CDR3 reads CASNEGSQGTQYF. Here the CDR3 DNA reads TGTGCCAGCAACGAAGGGTCCCAGGGGACCCAGTACTTC.